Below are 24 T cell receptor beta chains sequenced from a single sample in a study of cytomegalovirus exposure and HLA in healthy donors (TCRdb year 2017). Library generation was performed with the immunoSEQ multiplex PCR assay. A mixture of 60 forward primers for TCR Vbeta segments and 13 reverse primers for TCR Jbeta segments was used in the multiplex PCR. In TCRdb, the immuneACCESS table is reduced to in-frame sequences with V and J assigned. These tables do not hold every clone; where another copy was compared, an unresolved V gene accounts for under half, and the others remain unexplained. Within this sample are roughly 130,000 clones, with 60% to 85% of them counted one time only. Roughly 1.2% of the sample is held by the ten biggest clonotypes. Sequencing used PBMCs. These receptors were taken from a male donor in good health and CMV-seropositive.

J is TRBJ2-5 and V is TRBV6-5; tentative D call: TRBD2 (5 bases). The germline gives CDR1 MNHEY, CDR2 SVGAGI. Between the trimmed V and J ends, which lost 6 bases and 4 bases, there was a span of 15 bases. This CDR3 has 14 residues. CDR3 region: CASSQDSHGETQYF. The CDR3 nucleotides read TGTGCCAGCAGCCAGGACTCCCACGGAGAGACCCAGTACTTC.

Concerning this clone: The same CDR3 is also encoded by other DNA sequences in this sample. The CDR3 DNA reads as TGTGCCAGCAGCTTAGCAGGGAGCTCCTACGAGCAGTACTTC. The encoded protein is CASSLAGSSYEQYF. The J gene is TRBJ2-7, the V gene TRBV7-9; D perhaps matches TRBD2 (5 bases). Per the germline V gene, CDR1 is SEHNR and CDR2 is FQNEAQ (reference sequence). V was cut by 0 bases and J by 0 bases, with 6 bases left in between. CDR3 length: 14 amino acids.

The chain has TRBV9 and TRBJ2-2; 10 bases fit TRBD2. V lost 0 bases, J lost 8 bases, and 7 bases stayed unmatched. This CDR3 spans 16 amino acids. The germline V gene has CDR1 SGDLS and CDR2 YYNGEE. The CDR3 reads CASSVGLAGDNGELFF. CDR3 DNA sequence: TGTGCCAGCAGCGTAGGGCTAGCGGGAGATAATGGGGAGCTGTTTTTT.

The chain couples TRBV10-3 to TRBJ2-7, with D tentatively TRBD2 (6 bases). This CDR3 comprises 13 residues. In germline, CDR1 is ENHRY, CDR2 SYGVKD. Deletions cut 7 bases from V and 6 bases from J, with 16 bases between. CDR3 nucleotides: TGTGCCATCATGGCGGGGAGGCCTGGCGAGCAGTACTTC. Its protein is CAIMAGRPGEQYF.

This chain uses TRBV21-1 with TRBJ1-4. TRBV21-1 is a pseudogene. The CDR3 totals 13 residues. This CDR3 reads CHGRGVTNEKLFF. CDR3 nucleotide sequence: TGTCATGGGAGGGGGGTAACTAATGAAAAACTGTTTTTT.

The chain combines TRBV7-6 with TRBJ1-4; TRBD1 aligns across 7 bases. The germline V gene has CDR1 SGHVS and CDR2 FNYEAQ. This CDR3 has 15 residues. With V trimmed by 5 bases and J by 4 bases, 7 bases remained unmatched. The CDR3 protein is CASSRGQPYNEKLFF. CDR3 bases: TGTGCCAGCAGCCGGGGACAGCCATATAATGAAAAACTGTTTTTT.

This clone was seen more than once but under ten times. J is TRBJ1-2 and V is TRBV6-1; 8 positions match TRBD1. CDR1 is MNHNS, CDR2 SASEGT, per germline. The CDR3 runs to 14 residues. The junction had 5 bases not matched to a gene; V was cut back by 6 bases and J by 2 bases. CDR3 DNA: TGTGCCAGCAGGAGACAGGGGTCGAACTATGGCTACACCTTC. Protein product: CASRRQGSNYGYTF.

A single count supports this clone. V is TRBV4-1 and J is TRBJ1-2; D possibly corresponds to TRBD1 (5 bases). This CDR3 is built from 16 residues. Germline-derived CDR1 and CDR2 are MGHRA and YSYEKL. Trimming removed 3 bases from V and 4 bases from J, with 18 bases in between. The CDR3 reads CASSQGPLTVSYGYTF. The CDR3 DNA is TGCGCCAGCAGCCAGGGCCCATTGACAGTGAGCTATGGCTACACCTTC.

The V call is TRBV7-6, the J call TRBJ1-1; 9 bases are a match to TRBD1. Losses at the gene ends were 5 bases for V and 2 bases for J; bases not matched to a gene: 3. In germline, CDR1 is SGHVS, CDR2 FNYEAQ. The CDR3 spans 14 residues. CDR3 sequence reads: CASSRDRANTEAFF. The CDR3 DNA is TGTGCCAGCAGCCGGGACAGGGCTAACACTGAAGCTTTCTTT.

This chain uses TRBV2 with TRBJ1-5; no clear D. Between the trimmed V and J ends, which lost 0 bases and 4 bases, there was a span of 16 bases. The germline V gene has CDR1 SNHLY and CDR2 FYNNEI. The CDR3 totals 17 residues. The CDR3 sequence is CASSEALRGLGNQPQHF. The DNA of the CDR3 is TGTGCCAGCAGTGAAGCGCTTCGGGGTTTGGGGAATCAGCCCCAGCATTTT.

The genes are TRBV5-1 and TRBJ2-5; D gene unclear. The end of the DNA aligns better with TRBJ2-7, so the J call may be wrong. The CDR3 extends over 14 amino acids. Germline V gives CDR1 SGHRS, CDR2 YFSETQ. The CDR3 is CASSLARFSYEQYF. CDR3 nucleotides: TGCGCCAGCAGCTTGGCCAGGTTCTCCTACGAGCAGTACTTC.

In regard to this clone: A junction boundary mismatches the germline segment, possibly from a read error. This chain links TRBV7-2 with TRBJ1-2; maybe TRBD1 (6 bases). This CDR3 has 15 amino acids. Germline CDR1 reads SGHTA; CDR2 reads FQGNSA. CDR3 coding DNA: TGTGCCAGCACCTTATCACAGGGATCCAACTATGGCTACACCTTC. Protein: CASTLSQGSNYGYTF.

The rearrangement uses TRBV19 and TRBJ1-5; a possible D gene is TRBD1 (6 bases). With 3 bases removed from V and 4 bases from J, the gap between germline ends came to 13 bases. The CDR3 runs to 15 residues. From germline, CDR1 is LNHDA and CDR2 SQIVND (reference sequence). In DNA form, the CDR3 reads TGTGCCAGTAGTATGGGCGGCAGGGGAAATCAGCCCCAGCATTTT. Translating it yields CASSMGGRGNQPQHF.

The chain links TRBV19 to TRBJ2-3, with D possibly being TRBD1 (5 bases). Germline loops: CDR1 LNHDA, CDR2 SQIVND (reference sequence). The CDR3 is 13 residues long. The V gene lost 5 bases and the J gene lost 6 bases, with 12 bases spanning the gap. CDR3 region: CASSPDSRDTQYF. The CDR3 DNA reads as TGTGCCAGTAGTCCAGACAGTCGGGATACGCAGTATTTT.

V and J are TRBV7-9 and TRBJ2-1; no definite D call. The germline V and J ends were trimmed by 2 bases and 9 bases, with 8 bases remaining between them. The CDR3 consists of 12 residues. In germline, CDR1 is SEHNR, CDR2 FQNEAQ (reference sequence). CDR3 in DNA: TGTGCCAGCAGCTTACCGCTTAGTGAGCAGTTCTTC. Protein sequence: CASSLPLSEQFF.

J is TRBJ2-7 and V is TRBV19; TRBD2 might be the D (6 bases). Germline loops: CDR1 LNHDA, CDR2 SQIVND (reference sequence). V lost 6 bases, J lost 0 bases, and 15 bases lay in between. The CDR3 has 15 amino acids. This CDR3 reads CASSISRLVSYEQYF. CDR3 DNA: TGTGCCAGTAGCATCAGCCGACTAGTCTCCTACGAGCAGTACTTC.

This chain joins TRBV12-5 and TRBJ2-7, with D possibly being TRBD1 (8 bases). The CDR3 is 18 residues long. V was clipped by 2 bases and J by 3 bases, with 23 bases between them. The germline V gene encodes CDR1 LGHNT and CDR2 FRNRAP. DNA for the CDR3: TGTGCTAGTGGTTTGTTCAAACACGACAGGGGAGGGGGCTACGAGCAGTACTTC. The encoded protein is CASGLFKHDRGGGYEQYF.

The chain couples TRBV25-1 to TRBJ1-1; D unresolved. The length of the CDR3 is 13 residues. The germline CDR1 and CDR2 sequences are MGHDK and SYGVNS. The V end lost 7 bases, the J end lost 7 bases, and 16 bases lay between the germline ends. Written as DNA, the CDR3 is TGTGCCAGCACAGAAAATCCAGGCCGTGAAGCTTTCTTT. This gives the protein CASTENPGREAFF.

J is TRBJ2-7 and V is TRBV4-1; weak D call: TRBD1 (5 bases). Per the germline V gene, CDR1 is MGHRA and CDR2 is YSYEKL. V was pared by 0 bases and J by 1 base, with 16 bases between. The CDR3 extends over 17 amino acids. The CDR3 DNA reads TGCGCCAGCAGCCAAGAAGGCGGCAGACAGCGTTCCTACGAGCAGTACTTC. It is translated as CASSQEGGRQRSYEQYF.

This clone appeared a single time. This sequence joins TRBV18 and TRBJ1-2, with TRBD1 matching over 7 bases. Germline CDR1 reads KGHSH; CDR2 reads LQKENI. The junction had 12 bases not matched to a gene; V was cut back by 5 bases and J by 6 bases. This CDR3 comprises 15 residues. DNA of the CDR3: TGTGCCAGCTCATCTAACCGGGACAGCCGTGATGGCTACACCTTC. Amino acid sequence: CASSSNRDSRDGYTF.

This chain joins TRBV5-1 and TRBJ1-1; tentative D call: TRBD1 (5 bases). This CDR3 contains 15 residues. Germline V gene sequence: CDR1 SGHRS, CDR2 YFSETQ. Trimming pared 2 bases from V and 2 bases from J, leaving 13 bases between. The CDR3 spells CASSFLATGNTEAFF. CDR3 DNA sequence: TGCGCCAGCAGCTTTCTGGCCACAGGCAACACTGAAGCTTTCTTT.

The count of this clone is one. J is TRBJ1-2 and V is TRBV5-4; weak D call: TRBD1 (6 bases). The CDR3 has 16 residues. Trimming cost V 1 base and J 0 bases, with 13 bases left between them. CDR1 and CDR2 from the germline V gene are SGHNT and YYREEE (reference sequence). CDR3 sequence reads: CASSLWRGGTNYGYTF. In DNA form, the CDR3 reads TGTGCCAGCAGCTTGTGGAGGGGGGGTACTAACTATGGCTACACCTTC.

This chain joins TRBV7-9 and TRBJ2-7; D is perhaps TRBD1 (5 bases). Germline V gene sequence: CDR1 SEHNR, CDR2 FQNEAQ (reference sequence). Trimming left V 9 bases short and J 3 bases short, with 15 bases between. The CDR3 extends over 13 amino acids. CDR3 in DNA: TGTGCCAGTAGAAACCAAACAGGCTACGAGCAGTACTTC. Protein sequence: CASRNQTGYEQYF.

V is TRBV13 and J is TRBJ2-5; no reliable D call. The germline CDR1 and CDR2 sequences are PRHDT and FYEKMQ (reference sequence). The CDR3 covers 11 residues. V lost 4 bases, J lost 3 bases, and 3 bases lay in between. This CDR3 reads CASSSEETQYF. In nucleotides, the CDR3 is TGTGCCAGCAGCTCAGAAGAGACCCAGTACTTC.